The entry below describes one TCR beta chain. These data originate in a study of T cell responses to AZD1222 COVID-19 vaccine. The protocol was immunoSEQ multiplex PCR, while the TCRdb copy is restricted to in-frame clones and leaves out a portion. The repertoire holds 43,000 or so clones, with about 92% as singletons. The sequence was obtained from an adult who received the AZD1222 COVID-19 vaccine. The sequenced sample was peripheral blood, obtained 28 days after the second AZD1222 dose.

The CDR3: CSASKRGGSEQFF. In DNA form, the CDR3 reads TGCAGTGCTAGTAAGAGGGGAGGGAGTGAGCAGTTCTTC. This chain uses TRBV20-1 with TRBJ2-1, with TRBD2 matching over 7 bases. Looked up from germline, CDR1 is DFQATT and CDR2 is SNEGSKA (reference sequence). Unmatched junction bases numbered 8, after V lost 3 bases and J lost 9 bases. There are 13 residues in the CDR3.